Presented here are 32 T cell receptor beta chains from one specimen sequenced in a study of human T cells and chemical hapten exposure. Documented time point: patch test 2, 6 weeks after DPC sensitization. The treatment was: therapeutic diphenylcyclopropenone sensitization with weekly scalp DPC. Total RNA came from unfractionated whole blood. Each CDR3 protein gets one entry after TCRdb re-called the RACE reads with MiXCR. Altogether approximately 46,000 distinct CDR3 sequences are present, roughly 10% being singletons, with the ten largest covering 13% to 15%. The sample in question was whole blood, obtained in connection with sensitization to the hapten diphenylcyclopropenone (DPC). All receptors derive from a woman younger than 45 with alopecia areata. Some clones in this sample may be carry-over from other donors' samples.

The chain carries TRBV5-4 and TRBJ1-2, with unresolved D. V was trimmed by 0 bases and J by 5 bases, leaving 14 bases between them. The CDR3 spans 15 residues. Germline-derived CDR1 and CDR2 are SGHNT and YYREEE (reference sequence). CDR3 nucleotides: TGTGCCAGCAGCTTGGTTGACGGTGTGGATTATGGCTACACCTTC. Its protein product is CASSLVDGVDYGYTF.

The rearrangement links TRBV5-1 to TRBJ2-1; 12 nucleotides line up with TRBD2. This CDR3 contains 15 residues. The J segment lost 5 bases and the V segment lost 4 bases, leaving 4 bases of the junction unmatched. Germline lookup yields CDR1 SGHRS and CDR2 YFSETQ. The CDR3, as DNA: TGCGCCAGCAGCCCGACTAGCGGGGGCCACAATGAGCAGTTCTTC. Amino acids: CASSPTSGGHNEQFF.

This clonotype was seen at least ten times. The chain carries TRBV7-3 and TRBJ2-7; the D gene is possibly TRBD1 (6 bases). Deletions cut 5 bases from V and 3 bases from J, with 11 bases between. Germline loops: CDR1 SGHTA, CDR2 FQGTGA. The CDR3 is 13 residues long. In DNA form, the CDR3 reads TGTGCCAGCAGCCCTGGACAGAACTACGAGCAGTACTTC. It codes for CASSPGQNYEQYF.

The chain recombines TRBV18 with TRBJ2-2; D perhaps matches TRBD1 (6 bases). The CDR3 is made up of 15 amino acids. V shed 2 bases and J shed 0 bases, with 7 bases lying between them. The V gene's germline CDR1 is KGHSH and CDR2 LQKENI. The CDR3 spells CASSPGQPNTGELFF. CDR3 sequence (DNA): TGTGCCAGCTCACCAGGACAGCCGAACACCGGGGAGCTGTTTTTT.

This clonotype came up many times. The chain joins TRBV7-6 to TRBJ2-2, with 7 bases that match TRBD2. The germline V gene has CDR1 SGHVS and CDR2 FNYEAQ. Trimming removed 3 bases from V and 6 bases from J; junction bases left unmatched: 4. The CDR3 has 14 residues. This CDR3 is CASSLGLQAGELFF. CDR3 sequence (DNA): TGTGCCAGCAGCTTGGGACTACAAGCCGGGGAGCTGTTTTTT.

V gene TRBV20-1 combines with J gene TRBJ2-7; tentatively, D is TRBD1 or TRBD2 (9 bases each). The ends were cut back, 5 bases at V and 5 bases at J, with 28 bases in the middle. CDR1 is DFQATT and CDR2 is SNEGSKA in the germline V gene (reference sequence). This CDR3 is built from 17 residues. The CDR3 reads CSAPQTGGLAGQNEQYF. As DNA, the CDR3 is TGCAGTGCTCCGCAGACAGGGGGGCTAGCGGGGCAGAACGAGCAGTACTTC.

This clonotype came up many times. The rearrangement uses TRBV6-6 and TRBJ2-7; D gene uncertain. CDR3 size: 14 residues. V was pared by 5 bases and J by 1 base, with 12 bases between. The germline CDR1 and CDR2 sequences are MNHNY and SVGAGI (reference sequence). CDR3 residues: CASSRKSESYEQYF. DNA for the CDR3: TGTGCCAGCAGTCGCAAGTCGGAGTCCTACGAGCAGTACTTC.

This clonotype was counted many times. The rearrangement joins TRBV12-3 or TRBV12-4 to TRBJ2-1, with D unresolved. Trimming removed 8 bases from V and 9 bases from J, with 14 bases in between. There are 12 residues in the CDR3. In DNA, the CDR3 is TGTGCCAGCGGTTCGCCGACCCCTGAGCAGTTCTTC. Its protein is CASGSPTPEQFF.

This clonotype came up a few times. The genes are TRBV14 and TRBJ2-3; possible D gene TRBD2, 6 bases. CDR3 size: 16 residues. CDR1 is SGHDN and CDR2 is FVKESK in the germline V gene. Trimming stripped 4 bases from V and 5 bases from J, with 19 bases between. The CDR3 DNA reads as TGTGCCAGCAGCCTACGCAGGACTACCGCGGGAGATACGCAGTATTTT. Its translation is CASSLRRTTAGDTQYF.

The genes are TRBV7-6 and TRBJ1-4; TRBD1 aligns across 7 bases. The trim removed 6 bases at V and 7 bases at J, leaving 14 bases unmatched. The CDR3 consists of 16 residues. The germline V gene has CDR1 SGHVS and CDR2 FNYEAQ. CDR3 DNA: TGTGCCAGCAGTCCGTGGGACAGCCAGAGGGGTGAAAAACTGTTTTTT. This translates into CASSPWDSQRGEKLFF. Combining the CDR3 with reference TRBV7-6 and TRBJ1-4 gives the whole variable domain GAGVSQSPRYKVTKRGQDVALRCDPISGHVSLYWYRQALGQGPEFLTYFNYEAQQDKSGLPNDRFSAERPEGSISTLTIQRTEQRDSAMYRCASSPWDSQRGEKLFFGSGTQLSVL.

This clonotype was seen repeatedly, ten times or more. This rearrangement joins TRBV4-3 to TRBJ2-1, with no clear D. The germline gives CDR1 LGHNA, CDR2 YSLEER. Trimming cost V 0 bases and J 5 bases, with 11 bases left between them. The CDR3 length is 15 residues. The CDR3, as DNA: TGCGCCAGCAGCCAAGATACCGCTGGGCACAATGAGCAGTTCTTC. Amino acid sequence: CASSQDTAGHNEQFF.

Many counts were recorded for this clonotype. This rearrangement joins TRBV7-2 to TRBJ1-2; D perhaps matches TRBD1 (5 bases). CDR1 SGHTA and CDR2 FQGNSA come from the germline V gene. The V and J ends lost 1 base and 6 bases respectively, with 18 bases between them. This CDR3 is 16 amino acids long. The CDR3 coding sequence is TGTGCCAGCAGCTTAGAAGGAGGAAGGGGATTTAATGGCTACACCTTC. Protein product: CASSLEGGRGFNGYTF.

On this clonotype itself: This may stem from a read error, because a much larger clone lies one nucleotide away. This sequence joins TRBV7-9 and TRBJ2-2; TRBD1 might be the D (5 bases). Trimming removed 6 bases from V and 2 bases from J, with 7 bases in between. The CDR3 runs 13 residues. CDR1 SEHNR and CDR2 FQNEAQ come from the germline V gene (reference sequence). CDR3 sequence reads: CASRDINTGELFF. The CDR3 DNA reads TGTGCCAGCAGGGACATTAACACCGGGGAGCTGTTTTTT.

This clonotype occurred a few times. The CDR3 coding sequence is TGTGCCAGCAGTGAACTTCAGTCAGACAATGAGCAGTTCTTC. Its translation: CASSELQSDNEQFF. The chain couples TRBV6-1 to TRBJ2-1, with D unresolved. V was clipped by 2 bases and J by 5 bases, with 10 bases between them. Germline CDR1 and CDR2: MNHNS and SASEGT. The CDR3 is 14 residues long.

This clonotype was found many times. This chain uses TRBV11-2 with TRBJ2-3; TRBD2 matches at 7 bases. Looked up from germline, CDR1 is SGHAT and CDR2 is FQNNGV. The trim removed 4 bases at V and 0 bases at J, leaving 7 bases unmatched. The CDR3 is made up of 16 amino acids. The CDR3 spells CASSYGTMPSTDTQYF. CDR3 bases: TGTGCCAGCAGCTACGGGACTATGCCTAGCACAGATACGCAGTATTTT.

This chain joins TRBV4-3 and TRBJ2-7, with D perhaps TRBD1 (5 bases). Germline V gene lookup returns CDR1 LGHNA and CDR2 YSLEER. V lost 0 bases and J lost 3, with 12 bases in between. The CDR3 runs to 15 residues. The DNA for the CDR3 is TGCGCCAGCAGCCAAGAAAGCCAGGGAATCTACGAGCAGTACTTC. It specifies CASSQESQGIYEQYF.

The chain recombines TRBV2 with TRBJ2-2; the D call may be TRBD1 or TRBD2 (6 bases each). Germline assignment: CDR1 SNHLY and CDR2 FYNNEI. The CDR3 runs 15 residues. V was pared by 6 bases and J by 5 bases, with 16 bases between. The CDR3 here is CASRGGRAPTGELFF. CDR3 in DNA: TGTGCCAGCAGAGGGGGGCGGGCGCCTACCGGGGAGCTGTTTTTT.

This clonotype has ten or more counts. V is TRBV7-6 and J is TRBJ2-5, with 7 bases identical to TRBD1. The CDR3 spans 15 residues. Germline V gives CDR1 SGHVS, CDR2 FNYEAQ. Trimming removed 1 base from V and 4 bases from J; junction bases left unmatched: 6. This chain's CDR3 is CASSLGDSRGETQYF. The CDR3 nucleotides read TGTGCCAGCAGCTTAGGGGACAGCAGAGGAGAGACCCAGTACTTC. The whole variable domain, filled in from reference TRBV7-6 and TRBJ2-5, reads GAGVSQSPRYKVTKRGQDVALRCDPISGHVSLYWYRQALGQGPEFLTYFNYEAQQDKSGLPNDRFSAERPEGSISTLTIQRTEQRDSAMYRCASSLGDSRGETQYFGPGTRLLVL.

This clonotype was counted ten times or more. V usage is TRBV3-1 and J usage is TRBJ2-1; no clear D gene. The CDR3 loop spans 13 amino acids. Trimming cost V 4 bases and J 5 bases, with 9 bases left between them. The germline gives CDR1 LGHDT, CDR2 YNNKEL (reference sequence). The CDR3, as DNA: TGTGCCAGCAGCCCCAGGACCCACAATGAGCAGTTCTTC. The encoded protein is CASSPRTHNEQFF.

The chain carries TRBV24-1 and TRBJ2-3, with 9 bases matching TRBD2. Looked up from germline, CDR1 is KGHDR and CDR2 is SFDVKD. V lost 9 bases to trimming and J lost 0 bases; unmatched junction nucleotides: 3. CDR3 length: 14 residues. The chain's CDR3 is CATSSGTSTDTQYF. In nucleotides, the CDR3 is TGTGCCACCTCTAGCGGGACTAGCACAGATACGCAGTATTTT.

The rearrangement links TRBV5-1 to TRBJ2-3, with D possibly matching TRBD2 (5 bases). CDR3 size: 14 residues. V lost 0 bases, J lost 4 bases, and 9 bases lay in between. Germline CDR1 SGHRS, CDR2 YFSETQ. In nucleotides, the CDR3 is TGCGCCAGCAGCTTGGAGGCGGGCCCAGATACGCAGTATTTT. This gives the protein CASSLEAGPDTQYF.

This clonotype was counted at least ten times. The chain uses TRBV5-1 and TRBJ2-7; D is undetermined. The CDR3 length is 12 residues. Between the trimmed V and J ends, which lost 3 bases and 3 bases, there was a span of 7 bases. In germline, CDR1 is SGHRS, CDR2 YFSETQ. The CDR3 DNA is TGCGCCAGCAGCTCAACCGACTACGAGCAGTACTTC. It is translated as CASSSTDYEQYF.

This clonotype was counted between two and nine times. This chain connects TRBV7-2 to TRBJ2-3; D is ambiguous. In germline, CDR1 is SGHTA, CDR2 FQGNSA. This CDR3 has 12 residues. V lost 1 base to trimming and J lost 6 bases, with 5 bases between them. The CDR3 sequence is CASSLDWDTQYF. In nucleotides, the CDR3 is TGTGCCAGCAGCTTAGATTGGGATACGCAGTATTTT. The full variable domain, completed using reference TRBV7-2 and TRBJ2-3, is GAGVSQSPSNKVTEKGKDVELRCDPISGHTALYWYRQSLGQGLEFLIYFQGNSAPDKSGLPSDRFSAERTGGSVSTLTIQRTQQEDSAVYLCASSLDWDTQYFGPGTRLTVL.

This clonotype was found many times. The chain's CDR3 is CAWSWGPTEAFF. The DNA for the CDR3 is TGTGCCTGGAGTTGGGGGCCCACTGAAGCTTTCTTT. This rearrangement joins TRBV30 to TRBJ1-1, with D possibly being TRBD1 (6 bases). This CDR3 has 12 amino acids. The V end lost 2 bases, the J end lost 4 bases, and 8 bases lay between the germline ends. From germline, CDR1 is GTSNPN and CDR2 SVGIG (reference sequence).

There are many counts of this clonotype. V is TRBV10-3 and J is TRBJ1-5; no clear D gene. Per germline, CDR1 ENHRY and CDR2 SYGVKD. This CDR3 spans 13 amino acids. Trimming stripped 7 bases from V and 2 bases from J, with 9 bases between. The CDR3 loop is CAIKSEGNQPQHF. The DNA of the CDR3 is TGTGCCATCAAATCGGAGGGCAATCAGCCCCAGCATTTT.

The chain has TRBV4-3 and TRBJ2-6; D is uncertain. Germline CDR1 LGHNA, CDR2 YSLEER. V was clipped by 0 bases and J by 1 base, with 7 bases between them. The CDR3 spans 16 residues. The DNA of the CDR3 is TGCGCCAGCAGCCAAGATATGGGGTCTGGGGCCAACGTCCTGACTTTC. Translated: CASSQDMGSGANVLTF.

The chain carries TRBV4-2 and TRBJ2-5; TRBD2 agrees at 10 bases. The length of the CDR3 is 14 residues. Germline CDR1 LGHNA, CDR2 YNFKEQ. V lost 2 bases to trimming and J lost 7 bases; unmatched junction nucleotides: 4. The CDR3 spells CASSQNSGGATQYF. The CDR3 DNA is TGTGCCAGCAGCCAAAACAGCGGGGGGGCGACCCAGTACTTC.

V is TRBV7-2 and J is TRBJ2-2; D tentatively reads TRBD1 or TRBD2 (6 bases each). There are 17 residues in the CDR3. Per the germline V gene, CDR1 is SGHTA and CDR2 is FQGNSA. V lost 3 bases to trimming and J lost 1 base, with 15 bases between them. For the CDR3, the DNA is TGTGCCAGCAGCTTCGCCGGGGGCCCAAGGAACACCGGGGAGCTGTTTTTT. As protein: CASSFAGGPRNTGELFF.

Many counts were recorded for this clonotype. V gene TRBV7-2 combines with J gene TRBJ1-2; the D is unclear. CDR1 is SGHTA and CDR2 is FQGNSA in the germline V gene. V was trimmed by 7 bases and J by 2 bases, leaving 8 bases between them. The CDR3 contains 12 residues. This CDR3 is CASTPINYGYTF. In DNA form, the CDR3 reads TGTGCCAGCACACCAATAAACTATGGCTACACCTTC.

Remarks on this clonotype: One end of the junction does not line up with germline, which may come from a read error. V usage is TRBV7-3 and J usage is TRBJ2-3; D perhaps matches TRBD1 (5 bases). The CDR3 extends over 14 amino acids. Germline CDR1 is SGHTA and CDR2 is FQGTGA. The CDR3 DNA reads TGTGCCAGCAGCTTAACCGACAGCACAGATACGCCGTATTTT. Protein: CASSLTDSTDTPYF. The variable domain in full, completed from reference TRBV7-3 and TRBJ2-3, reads GAGVSQTPSNKVTEKGKYVELRCDPISGHTALYWYRQSLGQGPEFLIYFQGTGAADDSGLPNDRFFAVRPEGSVSTLKIQRTERGDSAVYLCASSLTDSTDTPYFGPGTRLTVL.

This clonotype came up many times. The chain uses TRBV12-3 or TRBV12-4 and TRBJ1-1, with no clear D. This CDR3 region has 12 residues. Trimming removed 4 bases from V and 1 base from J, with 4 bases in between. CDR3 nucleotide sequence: TGTGCCAGCAGTTCTGGGAACACTGAAGCTTTCTTT. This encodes CASSSGNTEAFF.

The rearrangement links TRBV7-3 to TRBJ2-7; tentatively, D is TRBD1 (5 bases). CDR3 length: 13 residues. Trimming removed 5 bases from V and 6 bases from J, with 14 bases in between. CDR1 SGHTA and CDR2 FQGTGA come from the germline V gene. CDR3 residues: CASSQIQGFEQYF. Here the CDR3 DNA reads TGTGCCAGCAGCCAGATCCAGGGTTTCGAGCAGTACTTC.